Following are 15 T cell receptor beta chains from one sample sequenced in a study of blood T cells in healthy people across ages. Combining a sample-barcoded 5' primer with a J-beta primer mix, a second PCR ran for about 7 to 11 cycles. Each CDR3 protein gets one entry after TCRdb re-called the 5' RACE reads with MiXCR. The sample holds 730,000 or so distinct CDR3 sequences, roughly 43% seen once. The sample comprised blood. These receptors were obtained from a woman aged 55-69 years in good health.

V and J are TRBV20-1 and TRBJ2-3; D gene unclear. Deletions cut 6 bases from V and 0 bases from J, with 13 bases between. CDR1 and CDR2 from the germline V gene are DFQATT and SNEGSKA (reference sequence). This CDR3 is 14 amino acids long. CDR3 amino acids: CSALRGLSTDTQYF. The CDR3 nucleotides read TGCAGTGCGCTTAGAGGTCTCAGCACAGATACGCAGTATTTT.

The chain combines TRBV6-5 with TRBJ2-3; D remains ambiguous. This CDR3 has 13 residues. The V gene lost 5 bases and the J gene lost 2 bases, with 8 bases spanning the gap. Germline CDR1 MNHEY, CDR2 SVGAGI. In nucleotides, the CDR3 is TGTGCCAGCAGTCGTGGGTTCACAGATACGCAGTATTTT. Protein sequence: CASSRGFTDTQYF.

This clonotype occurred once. DNA of the CDR3: TGTGCCAGCATTCGGGACAGACACACAGATACGCAGTATTTT. The encoded protein is CASIRDRHTDTQYF. This sequence joins TRBV7-2 and TRBJ2-3, with 7 bases matching TRBD1. CDR1 and CDR2 (germline): SGHTA, FQGNSA. After removal of 7 bases from V and 2 bases from J, the junction contained 6 bases not matched to a gene. The CDR3 loop spans 14 amino acids. Together with reference TRBV7-2 and TRBJ2-3, the CDR3 gives the full variable domain: GAGVSQSPSNKVTEKGKDVELRCDPISGHTALYWYRQSLGQGLEFLIYFQGNSAPDKSGLPSDRFSAERTGGSVSTLTIQRTQQEDSAVYLCASIRDRHTDTQYFGPGTRLTVL.

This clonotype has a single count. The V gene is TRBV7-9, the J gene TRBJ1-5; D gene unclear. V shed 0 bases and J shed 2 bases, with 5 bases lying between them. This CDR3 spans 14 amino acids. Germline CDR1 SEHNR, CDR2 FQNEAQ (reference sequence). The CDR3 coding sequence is TGTGCCAGCAGCTTAGCGTTGGGCAATCAGCCCCAGCATTTT. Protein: CASSLALGNQPQHF.

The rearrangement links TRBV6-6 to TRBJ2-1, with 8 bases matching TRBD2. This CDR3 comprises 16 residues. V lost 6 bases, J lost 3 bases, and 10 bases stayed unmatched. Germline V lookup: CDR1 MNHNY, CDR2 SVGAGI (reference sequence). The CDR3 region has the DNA TGTGCCAGCAGCCTATATACTAGCGGCCTCTACAATGAGCAGTTCTTC. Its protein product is CASSLYTSGLYNEQFF.

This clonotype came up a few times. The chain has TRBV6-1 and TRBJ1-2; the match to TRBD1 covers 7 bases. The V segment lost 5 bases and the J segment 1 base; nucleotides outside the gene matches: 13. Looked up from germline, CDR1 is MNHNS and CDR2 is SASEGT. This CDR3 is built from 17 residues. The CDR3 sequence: CASSPRDSPPGNYGYTF. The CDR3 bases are TGTGCCAGCAGTCCCCGGGACAGCCCTCCGGGTAACTATGGCTACACCTTC.

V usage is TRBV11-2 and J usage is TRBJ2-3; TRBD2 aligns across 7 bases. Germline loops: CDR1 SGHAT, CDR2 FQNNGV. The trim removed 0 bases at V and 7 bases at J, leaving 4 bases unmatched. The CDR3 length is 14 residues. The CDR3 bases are TGTGCCAGCAGCTTAGAACCTAGCGGAAATACGCAGTATTTT. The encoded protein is CASSLEPSGNTQYF.

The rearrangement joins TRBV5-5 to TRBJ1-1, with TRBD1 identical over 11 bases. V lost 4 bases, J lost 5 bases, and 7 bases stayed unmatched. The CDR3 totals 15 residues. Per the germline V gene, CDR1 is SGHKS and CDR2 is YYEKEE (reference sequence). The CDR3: CASSPGQGARTEAFF. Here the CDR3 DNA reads TGTGCCAGCAGCCCCGGACAGGGGGCTCGGACTGAAGCTTTCTTT.

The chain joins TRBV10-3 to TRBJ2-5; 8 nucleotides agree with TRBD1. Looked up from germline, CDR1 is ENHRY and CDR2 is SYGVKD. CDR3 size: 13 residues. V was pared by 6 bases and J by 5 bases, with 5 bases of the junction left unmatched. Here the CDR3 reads CAISRQGKETQYF. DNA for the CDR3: TGTGCCATCAGCCGACAGGGGAAGGAGACCCAGTACTTC.

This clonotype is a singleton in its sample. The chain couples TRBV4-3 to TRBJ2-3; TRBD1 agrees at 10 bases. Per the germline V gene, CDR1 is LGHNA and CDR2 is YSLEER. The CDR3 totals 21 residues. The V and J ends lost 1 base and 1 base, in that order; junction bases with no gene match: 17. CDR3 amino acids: CASSQVVFGTGDSSGTDTQYF. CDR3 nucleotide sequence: TGCGCCAGCAGCCAAGTCGTGTTCGGGACAGGGGACTCGTCAGGCACAGATACGCAGTATTTT.

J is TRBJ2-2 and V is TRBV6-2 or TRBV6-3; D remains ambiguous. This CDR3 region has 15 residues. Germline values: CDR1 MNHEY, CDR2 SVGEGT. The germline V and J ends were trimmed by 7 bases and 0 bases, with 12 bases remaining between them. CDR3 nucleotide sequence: TGTGCCAGCATTTTAGGGCAGACGAACACCGGGGAGCTGTTTTTT. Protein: CASILGQTNTGELFF.

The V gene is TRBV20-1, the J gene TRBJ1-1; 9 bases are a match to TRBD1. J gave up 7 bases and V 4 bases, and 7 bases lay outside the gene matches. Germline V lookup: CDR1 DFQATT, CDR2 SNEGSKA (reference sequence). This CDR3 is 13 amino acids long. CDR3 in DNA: TGCAGTGCTATTCGACAGGGGGGCGGTGAAGCTTTCTTT. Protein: CSAIRQGGGEAFF.

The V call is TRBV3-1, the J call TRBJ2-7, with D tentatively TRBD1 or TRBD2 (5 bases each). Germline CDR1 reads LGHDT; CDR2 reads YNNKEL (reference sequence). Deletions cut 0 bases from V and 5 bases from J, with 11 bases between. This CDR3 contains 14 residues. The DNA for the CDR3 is TGTGCCAGCAGCCAAGATCCAGGGAGCAACGAGCAGTACTTC. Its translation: CASSQDPGSNEQYF.

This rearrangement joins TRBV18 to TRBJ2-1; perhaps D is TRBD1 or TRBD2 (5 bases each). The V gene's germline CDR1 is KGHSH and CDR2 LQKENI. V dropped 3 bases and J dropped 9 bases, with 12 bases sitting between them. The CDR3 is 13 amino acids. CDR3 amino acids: CASSPPGPIEQFF. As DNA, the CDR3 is TGTGCCAGCTCACCTCCGGGACCAATTGAGCAGTTCTTC.

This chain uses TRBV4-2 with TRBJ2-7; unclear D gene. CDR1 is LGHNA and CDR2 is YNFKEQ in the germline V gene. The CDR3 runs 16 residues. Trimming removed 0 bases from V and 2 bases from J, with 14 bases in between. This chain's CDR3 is CASSQDRAENPYEQYF. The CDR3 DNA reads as TGTGCCAGCAGCCAAGATAGGGCGGAAAATCCCTACGAGCAGTACTTC.